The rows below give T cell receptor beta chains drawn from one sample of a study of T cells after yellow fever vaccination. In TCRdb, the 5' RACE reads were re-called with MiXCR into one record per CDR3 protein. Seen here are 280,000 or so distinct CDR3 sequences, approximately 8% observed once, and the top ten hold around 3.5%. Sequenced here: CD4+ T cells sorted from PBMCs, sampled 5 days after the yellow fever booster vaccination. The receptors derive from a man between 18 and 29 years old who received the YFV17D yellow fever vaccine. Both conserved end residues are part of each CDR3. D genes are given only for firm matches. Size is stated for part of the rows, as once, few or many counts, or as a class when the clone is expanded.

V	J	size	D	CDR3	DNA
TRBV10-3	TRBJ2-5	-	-	CAISESLGGETQYF	TGTGCCATCAGTGAAAGCTTGGGGGGAGAGACCCAGTACTTC
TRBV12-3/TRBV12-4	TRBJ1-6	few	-	CASSFSPDSPLHF	TGTGCCAGCAGTTTCTCCCCCGATTCACCCCTCCACTTT
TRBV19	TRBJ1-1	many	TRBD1	CASRGGQRSDTEAFF	TGTGCCAGTAGGGGGGGACAGAGGTCGGACACTGAAGCTTTCTTT
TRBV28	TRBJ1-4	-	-	CASSLTGTGYNEKLFF	TGTGCCAGCAGTCTGACCGGGACGGGATATAATGAAAAACTGTTTTTT
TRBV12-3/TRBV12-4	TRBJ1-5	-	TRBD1	CASRSGTGSQPQHF	TGTGCCAGCCGCTCCGGGACAGGGTCCCAGCCCCAGCATTTT
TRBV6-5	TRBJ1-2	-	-	CASSYDVRDRYGYTF	TGTGCCAGCAGTTACGATGTCAGGGACCGCTATGGCTACACCTTC
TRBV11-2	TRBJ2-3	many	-	CASSLEGYTQYF	TGTGCCAGCAGCTTAGAAGGTTATACGCAGTATTTT
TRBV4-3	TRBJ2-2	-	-	CASSQEQVGVAGELFF	TGCGCCAGCAGCCAAGAACAAGTCGGGGTGGCCGGGGAGCTGTTTTTT
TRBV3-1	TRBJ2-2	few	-	CASSHLSGELFF	TGTGCCAGCAGCCATTTGAGCGGGGAGCTGTTTTTT
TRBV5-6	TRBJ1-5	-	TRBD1	CASSSIQGSNQPQHF	TGTGCCAGCAGCTCTATACAGGGGTCCAATCAGCCCCAGCATTTT
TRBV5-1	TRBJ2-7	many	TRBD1	CASSLDRGYEQYF	TGCGCCAGCAGCTTGGACAGGGGCTACGAGCAGTACTTC
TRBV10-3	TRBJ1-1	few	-	CAISRSTRAAEAFF	TGTGCCATCAGTCGGTCGACGCGGGCCGCTGAAGCTTTCTTT
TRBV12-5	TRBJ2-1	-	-	CASGPRRRAEGNEQFF	TGTGCTAGTGGTCCGCGGAGGAGAGCAGAGGGGAATGAGCAGTTCTTC
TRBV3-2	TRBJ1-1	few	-	CASGPPGQGEAFF	TGTGCCAGCGGCCCTCCGGGACAGGGTGAAGCTTTCTTT
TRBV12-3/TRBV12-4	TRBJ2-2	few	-	CASSYGTTGELFF	TGTGCCAGCAGTTACGGAACCACCGGGGAGCTGTTTTTT
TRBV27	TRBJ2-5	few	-	CASSLSLASSLETQYF	TGTGCCAGCAGTTTATCACTAGCATCTTCCCTGGAGACCCAGTACTTC
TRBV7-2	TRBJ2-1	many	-	CASSSRGGNEQFF	TGTGCCAGCAGCTCGAGGGGCGGGAATGAGCAGTTCTTC
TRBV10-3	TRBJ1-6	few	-	CAISESAGDNSPLHF	TGTGCCATCAGTGAGTCGGCAGGGGATAATTCACCCCTCCACTTT